Reported below is one T cell receptor (beta chain). Its cognate antigen is unknown. A read error may explain this, as a much larger clone is one base away. In this CDR3 the conserved last residue, phenylalanine or tryptophan, is missing, so a read error is likely. This CDR3 comprises 12 residues. Looked up from germline, CDR1 is SGDLS and CDR2 is YYNGEE. Between the trimmed V and J ends, which lost 1 base and 7 bases, there was a span of 8 bases. Authors of the study amplified TCR beta CDR3 regions from RNA transcripts. HTBI primers were the set used in a first-round RT-PCR of the TCR CDR3. TCRdb re-analysed the multiplex PCR reads in MiXCR, keeping a single row per CDR3 protein. The data show 300,000 to 450,000 distinct CDR3 sequences, about 18% seen once. The data belong to a study of T cells in Graves' hyperthyroidism and ophthalmopathy. Study in general: Sampling of peripheral blood happened at initial diagnosis, prior to any treatment.

Findings and limits, study-wide: Blood held most thyroid clonotypes expanded above 0.001 frequency.

Investigators excluded patients with uncontrolled infection, other autoimmune disease, pregnancy or lactation. Orbital computed tomography, thyroid ultrasound, serum thyroxine and TRAb, and clinical symptoms together informed the diagnoses. The specimen sequenced was blood. This receptor was obtained from a woman under 40 with Graves' hyperthyroidism that later progressed to Graves' ophthalmopathy. The V call is TRBV9, the J call TRBJ1-2, with no clear D. The CDR3 nucleotides read TGTGCCAGCAGCGTATTGGAGGCTGGCTACACCCTC. Translation gives CASSVLEAGYTL.